These T cell receptor beta chains were read from a single sample in a study of blood T cells in healthy people across ages. TCRdb independently ran MiXCR on the 5' RACE reads; one entry per CDR3 protein. This table has about 680,000 distinct CDR3 sequences, approximately 49% appearing once. Input material: blood. Receptors originate from an older woman in good health. The CDR3 runs from the conserved cysteine through the conserved F or W. Clone size appears in some rows only: once, few, many, or a class for an expanded clone.

J	V	size	CDR3
TRBJ2-3	TRBV10-3	-	CAISPLTGGTDTQYF
TRBJ1-5	TRBV28	many	CASTKKGHNQPQHF
TRBJ2-1	TRBV7-3	-	CASSPPGVSGRRRNEQFF
TRBJ1-2	TRBV6-2/TRBV6-3	few	CASSYYSGYTF
TRBJ2-4	TRBV15	few	CATSPLAGREGYKNIQYF
TRBJ2-2	TRBV5-6	-	CASSLDFLAGMNTGELFF
TRBJ2-7	TRBV20-1	many	CSARDPGLELRGQYF
TRBJ1-6	TRBV9	-	CASSAEFGISPLHF
TRBJ2-1	TRBV6-2/TRBV6-3	-	CASSYPHNEQFF
TRBJ2-1	TRBV20-1	-	CSARRLAGVNEQFF
TRBJ2-5	TRBV20-1	-	CSASSASGRGQETQYF
TRBJ2-4	TRBV28	-	CASSRTGQWGQYF
TRBJ2-7	TRBV20-1	-	CSARDPLKRYEQYF
TRBJ2-1	TRBV29-1	-	CSVAGYNEQFF
TRBJ2-7	TRBV27	-	CASSPQLAVSYEQYF
TRBJ2-2	TRBV4-2	few	CASSHGDGELFF
TRBJ2-1	TRBV29-1	few	CSVAPFSYNEQFF
TRBJ2-5	TRBV20-1	-	CSARRPGQIQETQYF
TRBJ2-7	TRBV28	-	CASSSYRGAYEQYF
TRBJ1-4	TRBV25-1	few	CASSRATGTNEKLFF
TRBJ1-2	TRBV27	-	CASTATTGNYGYTF
TRBJ2-5	TRBV11-2	-	CASSWAGLIYEQYF
TRBJ2-2	TRBV12-5	once	CASALSLGATGELFF
TRBJ1-1	TRBV9	-	CASSVAITGTAEAFF
TRBJ2-5	TRBV20-1	-	CSADGLAGGEETQYF
TRBJ2-3	TRBV25-1	few	CASSETGARDTQYF
TRBJ1-5	TRBV6-2/TRBV6-3	many	CASSRQGSGNQPQHF
TRBJ1-2	TRBV20-1	-	CSATGVGYYGYTF
TRBJ1-2	TRBV10-3	-	CAIRGDNGGYDYTF
TRBJ2-7	TRBV20-1	few	CSAGAETGWTYEQYF
TRBJ1-1	TRBV20-1	-	CSAIPGSLQNTEAFF
TRBJ1-2	TRBV12-3/TRBV12-4	-	CASSPQGVGGYTF
TRBJ2-3	TRBV5-1	-	CASRMAANTDTQYF
TRBJ2-1	TRBV9	-	CASSVDGTLNKEQFF
TRBJ2-5	TRBV20-1	-	CSARLTGKQETQYF
TRBJ2-5	TRBV5-1	-	CASSLALVGTFQETQYF
TRBJ2-1	TRBV29-1	-	CSVPGGFF
-	TRBV6-2/TRBV6-3	-	CASRAGKNEQYF
TRBJ2-5	TRBV5-1	-	CASSLGGARETQYF
TRBJ2-1	TRBV9	-	CASSVGPYNEQFF
TRBJ2-7	TRBV5-5	many	CASSLDAGNTYEQYF
TRBJ1-1	TRBV6-1	once	CASSDYRSTEAFF
TRBJ2-3	TRBV7-3	-	CASSSSRQGSTQYF
TRBJ2-5	TRBV20-1	few	CSARDRGLRETQYF
TRBJ2-3	TRBV24-1	-	CATSGRDRAAADTQYF
TRBJ2-3	TRBV7-2	-	CASPRRGPITDTQYF
TRBJ1-6	TRBV4-2	many	CASSRRGQLNSPLHF
TRBJ2-7	TRBV20-1	-	CSARREPLSEQYF
TRBJ1-2	TRBV20-1	few	CSARKGGYGYTF
TRBJ1-1	TRBV6-2/TRBV6-3	-	CASSYNLQAKGEAFF
TRBJ2-5	TRBV5-1	-	CASRPDVASLGVQYF
TRBJ2-1	TRBV29-1	few	CSARDRESYNEQFF
-	TRBV28	-	CASKGAFNEQYF
TRBJ1-1	TRBV7-3	-	CASSPRLGGEAFF
TRBJ2-4	TRBV7-2	many	CASSLGGQGKNIQYF